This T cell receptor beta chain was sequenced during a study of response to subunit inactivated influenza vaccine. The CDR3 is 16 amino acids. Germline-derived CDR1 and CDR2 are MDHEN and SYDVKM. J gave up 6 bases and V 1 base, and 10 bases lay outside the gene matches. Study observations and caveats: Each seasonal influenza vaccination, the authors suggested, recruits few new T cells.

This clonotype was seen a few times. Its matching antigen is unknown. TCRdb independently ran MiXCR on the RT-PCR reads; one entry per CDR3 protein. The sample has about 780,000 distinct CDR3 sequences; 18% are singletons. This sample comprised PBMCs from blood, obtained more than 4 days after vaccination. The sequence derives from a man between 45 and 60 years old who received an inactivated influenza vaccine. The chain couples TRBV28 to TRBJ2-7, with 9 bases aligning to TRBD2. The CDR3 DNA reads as TGTGCCAGCAGTTTATTTGGGGCGGGAGGGCTCGGCGAGCAGTACTTC. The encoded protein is CASSLFGAGGLGEQYF. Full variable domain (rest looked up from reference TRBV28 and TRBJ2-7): DVKVTQSSRYLVKRTGEKVFLECVQDMDHENMFWYRQDPGLGLRLIYFSYDVKMKEKGDIPEGYSVSREKKERFSLILESASTNQTSMYLCASSLFGAGGLGEQYFGPGTRLTVT.